This T cell receptor beta chain emerged from a study of blood T cell repertoires in COVID-19. Whole-study context: PBMCs, B-cell-depleted T cells, or T cells provided the cDNA or gDNA that made up the material.

Seattle participants joined during active infection and were tracked over time. Authors' methods: Researchers report that nucleated cell counts were estimated from reference gene primer amplification. Clones were read by immunoSEQ multiplex PCR, and TCRdb kept only the in-frame ones, dropping some. From that table come the V and J calls and clone size; the DNA was used to work out D and trimming. This sample carries roughly 200,000 clones, 70% to 90% of them seen once, and the ten largest clones take 10%. The CDR3 loop spans 12 amino acids. With 3 bases removed from V and 3 bases from J, the gap between germline ends came to 7 bases. The germline gives CDR1 SGHNT, CDR2 YYREEE (reference sequence).

The V call is TRBV5-4, the J call TRBJ2-7; unclear D gene. Sequencing was carried out using peripheral blood. This sequence was found in a woman in her forties or fifties with COVID-19, enrolled during active disease. The CDR3 protein is CASSSTNYEQYF. CDR3 DNA sequence: TGTGCCAGCAGCTCAACAAACTACGAGCAGTACTTC. Complete variable domain (other parts from reference TRBV5-4 and TRBJ2-7): ETGVTQSPTHLIKTRGQQVTLRCSSQSGHNTVSWYQQALGQGPQFIFQYYREEENGRGNFPPRFSGLQFPNYSSELNVNALELDDSALYLCASSSTNYEQYFGPGTRLTVT.